The clone carrying this T cell receptor (beta chain) was seen ten or more times. Its antigen is not known. Fresh 10 ml peripheral blood yielded PBMCs. The entry originates in a study of T cells in Graves' hyperthyroidism and ophthalmopathy. The investigators amplified TCR beta CDR3 regions from RNA transcripts. Initially, a first-round RT-PCR of the TCR CDR3 employed the HTBI primer set. TCRdb ran MiXCR on the multiplex PCR reads and lists one entry per CDR3 protein. This sample has hundreds of thousands of distinct CDR3 sequences, with 16% found just once. General study results and limits: Blood samples included most of the expanded thyroid clonotypes exceeding 0.001. Ophthalmopathy got predicted by the model a median approximately 6.3 months before its onset. Through a model of 13 V-J features, ophthalmopathy was separated from stable hyperthyroidism.

Germline lookup yields CDR1 SGDLS and CDR2 YYNGEE. The CDR3 has 15 residues. V dropped 0 bases and J dropped 3; count of bases not matched to a gene: 4. The chain carries TRBV9 and TRBJ1-2, with 8 nucleotides matching TRBD1. Input material: blood. The receptor was isolated from a woman between 18 and 29 years old with Graves' ophthalmopathy. CDR3 sequence: CASSVATGAYYGYTF. Written as DNA, the CDR3 is TGTGCCAGCAGCGTAGCGACAGGGGCATACTATGGCTACACCTTC.